What follows describes a single T cell receptor beta chain. Trimming removed 0 bases from V and 6 bases from J; junction bases left unmatched: 5. The CDR3 is 16 amino acids. Germline-derived CDR1 and CDR2 are SNHLY and FYNNEI. These data come from a study of T cell changes during pregnancy in multiple sclerosis. Only in-frame clones appear in the TCRdb table, and some are missing; sequencing was by immunoSEQ multiplex PCR. The top ten hold 0.55% to 0.75% of the sample, which has tens of thousands of clones, 94% seen once. V usage is TRBV2 and J usage is TRBJ1-6; TRBD1 matches at 7 bases. Sequenced material: CD4+ T cells from peripheral blood mononuclear cells, taken in the second trimester of pregnancy. The sequence was obtained from a female donor with multiple sclerosis, enrolled in a pregnancy study. CDR3 DNA: TGTGCCAGCAGTGAAGCAGGGACAGACTTTAATTCACCCCTCCACTTT. It encodes CASSEAGTDFNSPLHF.